The rows below give T cell receptor beta chains drawn from one sample of a study of blood T cell repertoires in COVID-19. The method was immunoSEQ multiplex PCR; TCRdb's version includes in-frame clones alone and lacks a portion of them. The data show 130,000 or so clones, around four fifths seen once. The sequencing input was peripheral blood. Every receptor here comes from a human donor in a cohort sampled during active COVID-19. CDR3s include the opening cysteine and the closing phenylalanine or tryptophan. Part of the rows lack a size; the others show once, few, many or a class for expanded clones.

clone_size	j_call	v_call	cdr3_aa
-	TRBJ2-1	TRBV7-2	CASSLVRSQRGDNEQFF
-	TRBJ2-2	TRBV5-1	CASSPGTGGVRELFF
-	TRBJ1-1	TRBV5-5	CASSFARMNTEAFF
-	TRBJ2-6	TRBV24-1	CAISDTQGFYGANVLTF
-	TRBJ1-2	TRBV3-1/TRBV3-2	CASSQEGSGYTF
-	TRBJ1-4	TRBV5-1	CASKQVSASTNEKLFF
-	TRBJ1-2	TRBV12-3/TRBV12-4	CASSFGGHGYTF
once	TRBJ2-1	TRBV29-1	CSVERGLVGNEQFF
once	TRBJ2-7	TRBV5-1	CASSLMDRVSYEQYF
-	TRBJ1-1	TRBV5-1	CASSLALAENTEAFF
-	TRBJ1-1	TRBV6-5	CASSSRQRNTEAFF
-	TRBJ2-3	TRBV11-2	CASSLSSTPDTQYF
-	TRBJ2-5	TRBV7-8	CASSFGLAEETQYF
once	TRBJ2-7	TRBV5-6	CASSLYLRLYEQYF
once	TRBJ2-6	TRBV28	CASIKRSGGSGANVLTF
-	TRBJ2-2	TRBV28	CASSLPRARSGTGELFF
-	TRBJ1-2	TRBV6-1	CASSELATGNYGYTF
-	TRBJ1-5	TRBV2	CASKKEADLSNQPQHF
-	TRBJ2-7	TRBV6-2/TRBV6-3	CASSTETSGAYEQYF
-	TRBJ2-7	TRBV7-8	CASTLQGGPYEQYF
-	TRBJ1-1	TRBV6-5	CASRSRGQNTEAFF
-	TRBJ2-5	TRBV3-1/TRBV3-2	CASSQEQKRPKETQYF
-	TRBJ2-7	TRBV6-2/TRBV6-3	CASSYHRSETGGSYEQYF
-	TRBJ2-1	TRBV9	CASSVWRGGTEQFF